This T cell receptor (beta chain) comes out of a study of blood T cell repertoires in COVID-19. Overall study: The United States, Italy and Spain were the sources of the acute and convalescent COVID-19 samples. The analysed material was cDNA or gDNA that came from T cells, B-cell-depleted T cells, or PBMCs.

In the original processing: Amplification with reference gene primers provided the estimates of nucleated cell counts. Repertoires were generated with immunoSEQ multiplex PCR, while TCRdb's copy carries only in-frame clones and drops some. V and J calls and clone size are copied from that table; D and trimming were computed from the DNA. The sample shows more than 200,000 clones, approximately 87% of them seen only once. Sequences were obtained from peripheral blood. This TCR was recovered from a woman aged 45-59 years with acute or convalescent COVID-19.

The CDR3 loop reads CASSYGQGNYNEQFF. The CDR3 bases are TGTGCCAGCAGTTACGGACAGGGTAACTACAATGAGCAGTTCTTC. This chain connects TRBV6-2 or TRBV6-3 to TRBJ2-1, with TRBD1 matching 8 bases. Germline trimming cut 2 bases from V and 3 bases from J; bases unmatched to any gene: 3. Germline V lookup: CDR1 MNHEY, CDR2 SVGEGT. This CDR3 has 15 amino acids.